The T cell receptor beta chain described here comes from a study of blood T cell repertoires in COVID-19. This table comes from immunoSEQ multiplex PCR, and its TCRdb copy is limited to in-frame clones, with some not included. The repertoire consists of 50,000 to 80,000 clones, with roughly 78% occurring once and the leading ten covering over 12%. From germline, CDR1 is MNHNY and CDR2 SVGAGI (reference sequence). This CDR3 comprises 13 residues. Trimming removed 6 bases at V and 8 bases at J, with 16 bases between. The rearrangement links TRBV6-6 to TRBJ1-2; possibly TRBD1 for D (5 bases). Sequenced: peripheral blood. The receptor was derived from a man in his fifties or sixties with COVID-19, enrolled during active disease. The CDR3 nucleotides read TGTGCCAGCAGCCCGGGGGGGGAGTACGGCTACACCTTC. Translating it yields CASSPGGEYGYTF.